The source of this TCR beta chain is a study of vaccination and CD4 T cells after COVID-19. The Oncomine TCR Beta short-read assay sequenced DNA from cultured CD4+ T cells. TCRdb independently ran MiXCR on the PCR reads; one entry per CDR3 protein. Of 10,000 to 15,000 distinct CDR3 sequences detected, around 48% appear once; the ten largest clones hold roughly 13%. In germline, CDR1 is MNHEY, CDR2 SVGAGI. V trimming: 4 bases; J trimming: 1 base; junction bases outside the gene matches: 2. The CDR3 runs to 14 residues. Indicated treatment: approximately 10-day PBMC culture with coronavirus spike peptide pools or control peptides (ViraFEST assay). Only one count was recorded for this clonotype. No antigen is known for it.

The sample consisted of CD4+ T cells from blood, cultured in vitro. The chain couples TRBV6-5 to TRBJ2-7; 9 nucleotides align to TRBD2. The source is a human donor who had recovered from COVID-19. The CDR3 sequence: CASSSLAGSYEQYF. The CDR3, as DNA: TGTGCCAGCAGTTCGCTAGCGGGGTCCTACGAGCAGTACTTC.